Below, 3 T cell receptor beta chains from the same sample are listed, as sequenced in a study of cytomegalovirus exposure and HLA in healthy donors. The PCR used 60 Vbeta and 13 Jbeta primers. Data came from immunoSEQ multiplex PCR; TCRdb stores just in-frame clones and leaves some out. Found here are 100,000 to 150,000 clones, 74% of them singletons; the top ten hold 5.8%. The sample consisted of PBMCs. These receptor sequences come from a woman aged 50 to 65 in good health and CMV-seropositive.

The chain carries TRBV19 and TRBJ1-6; the D gene is possibly TRBD1 (5 bases). The V gene's germline CDR1 is LNHDA and CDR2 SQIVND (reference sequence). The CDR3 extends over 14 amino acids. V was pared by 3 bases and J by 9 bases, with 12 bases between. In DNA form, the CDR3 reads TGTGCCAGTAGTATGCCAGGGCGAGGTTCACCCCTCCACTTT. Protein: CASSMPGRGSPLHF.

The V call is TRBV29-1, the J call TRBJ2-7, with 11 positions matching TRBD1. CDR1 is SQVTM and CDR2 is ANQGSEA in the germline V gene. This CDR3 is 12 amino acids long. Unmatched junction bases numbered 4, after V lost 5 bases and J lost 7 bases. CDR3 DNA: TGCAGCGTTCGCGGGACAGGGGGAGAGCAGTACTTC. It is translated as CSVRGTGGEQYF.

The gene calls are TRBV27 and TRBJ2-1; 11 positions agree with TRBD2. Germline CDR1 reads MNHEY; CDR2 reads SMNVEV (reference sequence). The CDR3 length is 15 residues. The V and J ends lost 3 bases and 6 bases, in that order; junction bases with no gene match: 4. CDR3 DNA: TGTGCCAGCAGTTTTGGCCTAGCGGGGGGCAATGAGCAGTTCTTC. This gives the protein CASSFGLAGGNEQFF.